Reported below is one T cell receptor beta chain. Its specificity is not known. The assay was immunoSEQ multiplex PCR, and TCRdb's table has in-frame clones only and misses some. The table includes about 130,000 clones, approximately 92% detected once. A roughly 120-subject validation cohort, separate from the 666-subject first cohort, supplied the donors. This specimen comes from a study of cytomegalovirus exposure and HLA in healthy donors. General observations from the study: The authors listed approximately 160 TCR beta chains as cytomegalovirus-associated. Cytomegalovirus status, reportedly, was diagnosed with high specificity and sensitivity by the classifier. In vitro assays verified that a few CMV-associated chains recognized CMV antigens specifically.

Germline CDR1 is SGDLS and CDR2 is YYNGEE. V lost 0 bases, J lost 8 bases, and 11 bases stayed unmatched. This CDR3 spans 17 amino acids. The source is a woman under 30 in good health and CMV-seropositive. Sequencing input: PBMCs. The J gene is TRBJ2-2, the V gene TRBV9; TRBD2 matches at 9 bases. CDR3 DNA sequence: TGTGCCAGCAGCGTAGAAATTAGCGGGAGAGCAACTGGGGAGCTGTTTTTT. It is translated as CASSVEISGRATGELFF.